This entry features one TCR beta chain sequence. Its antigen is still unknown. Base quality data are lacking; no much larger clone is found one base away. This record comes from a study of shared clonotypes between healthy human individuals (TCRdb year 2020). For the study in its entirety: The cohort comprised a couple of women and three men aged 18 to 49 years. Libraries were prepared and TCR repertoires were sequenced by different laboratories using diverse techniques, in order to increase sequencing depth and limit assay-specific biases. For each donor, three plates each were used for CD4 naive and CD4 memory, two plates were used for CD8 naive, and one plate was used for CD8 memory. Blood TCR repertoires of about five healthy adults were deeply sequenced to estimate repertoire size and the extent of clonotype sharing between individuals. Per donor, leukapheresis produced somewhere between about 0.8 and 9.5 billion PBMCs.

Using the deep immunoSEQ assay, multiplex PCR amplified TCR CDR3 regions from genomic DNA. Genomic DNA extracted from each cell subset was distributed evenly over all wells of several immunoSEQ 96-well plates, and each plate served as one replicate. For sorted subsets, each replicate PCR was loaded with 200 to 250 ng genomic DNA, equivalent to approximately 33,000 T cell genomes. The purified libraries were quantified using a Qubit 3.0 fluorometer, sized with a Bioanalyzer 2100, and then quantified again using the KAPA Library Quantification kit. Every immunoSEQ 96-well plate was sequenced on a separate single-read 150-cycle Illumina NextSeq 550 flow cell. The study's processing was this. Because the immunoSEQ output included only junctional sequences and no quality scores, the filtering could not be the same as the filtering used for full-length reads. To assign V/J genes and CDR3, sequences were annotated using PyIR, a Python wrapper for IgBLAST v1.9, with IMGT germline references. Any read was removed if the V/J assignment was weak (E-value above 1e-6), the CDR3 was missing, or the read contained stop codons, out-of-frame junctions, or ambiguous translated residues. V3J clonotypes were defined by identical inferred V gene, J gene, and CDR3 amino acid sequence. Percentage overlap between repertoires was calculated by dividing the number of shared unique clonotypes by the size of the smaller repertoire. RTK rarefaction, the Chao1 estimator, and Recon v2.1 estimates of unobserved clonotypes were used to assess repertoire richness. For all TCRbeta clonotypes obtained by the gDNA method from a few donors, generation probabilities were computed with OLGA. In its TCRdb copy, this immuneACCESS table keeps in-frame sequences only and misses some clones. Where compared with another copy, unresolved V genes explain less than half of these, and the others have no known cause. V, J and clone size derive from that table, while D and trimming were established from the DNA sequence. The sample has 2 million to 2.5 million clones on record, approximately 94% of them singletons. The biggest ten clones account for about 0.13% of the sample.

The research as a whole found: Sampling was restricted to blood, and TCR repertoires in tissue are likely to differ from TCR repertoires in blood. When a few donors were compared, the shared fraction of clonotypes was about 5.5% for naive CD4, less than 4% for naive CD8, 2.3% for memory CD4, and less than 0.45% for memory CD8. Naive subsets generally had larger estimated clonotype richness than memory subsets. The genetic and exposure-history diversity represented was limited by the small number of donors. Rarefaction of sorted-subset datasets indicated incomplete sequencing despite the large sequencing depth. Higher generation probabilities were observed for clonotypes shared by all four sorted-subset donors than for non-shared clonotypes. Pairwise subsampling led to the expectation that sequencing depth would affect the degree of clonotype sharing among donors.

CDR1 is given as MGHRA and CDR2 as YSYEKL, both from the germline V gene. The CDR3 starts with the cysteine, ends with the phenylalanine, and has 15 residues. Only CDR3 DNA remains: 45 bases, in frame from the first base. The junction shows trimming of 0 bases on V and 5 bases on J, plus 10 bases between the germline ends. Donors were healthy HIV-negative adults with no recently reported acute infections or vaccinations. Every donor was a Caucasian adult living in Nashville, Tennessee, USA. CD4+ T cells were enriched through magnetic negative selection, after which naive cells were positively selected on CD45RA and the remaining negative fraction served as the memory subset. Blood was collected by leukapheresis, and PBMCs were isolated by Ficoll-Histopaque density gradient centrifugation and then cryopreserved in liquid nitrogen vapor phase. Analytical flow cytometry was used to check the purity and quantity of each magnetically sorted T cell population. From each sorted fraction, genomic DNA was isolated and quantified by UV absorbance on a Nanodrop 2000c.

Sequenced: naive CD4+ T cells sorted from blood. This specimen's cell subset or site label, interpreted: CD45RA+ positively selected. The sequence was obtained from a man between 18 and 35 years old in good health. The chain was built from TRBV4-1 and TRBJ1-4; the best D guess is TRBD1, with 5 bases matching. The nucleotide sequence reads as follows: TGCGCCAGCAGCCAAGATTCCCAGGGAAATGAAAAACTGTTTTTT. It translates as CASSQDSQGNEKLFF.